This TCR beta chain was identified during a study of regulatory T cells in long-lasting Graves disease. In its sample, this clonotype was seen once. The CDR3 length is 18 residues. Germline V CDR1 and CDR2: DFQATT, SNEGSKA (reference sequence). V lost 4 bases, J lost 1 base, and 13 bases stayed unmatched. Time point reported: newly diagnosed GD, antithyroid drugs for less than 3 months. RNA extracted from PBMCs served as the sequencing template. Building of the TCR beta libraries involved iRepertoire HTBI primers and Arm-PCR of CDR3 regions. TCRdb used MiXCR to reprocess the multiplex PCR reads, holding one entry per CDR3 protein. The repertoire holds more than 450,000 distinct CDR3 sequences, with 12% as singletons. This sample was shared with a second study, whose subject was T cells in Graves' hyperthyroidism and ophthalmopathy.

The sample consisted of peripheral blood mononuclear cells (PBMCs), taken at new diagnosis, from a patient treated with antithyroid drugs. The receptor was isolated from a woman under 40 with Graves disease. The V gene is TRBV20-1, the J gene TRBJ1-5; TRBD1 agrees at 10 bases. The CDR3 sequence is CSAIPAGTGDISNQPQHF. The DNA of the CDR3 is TGCAGTGCTATTCCCGCCGGGACAGGGGATATAAGCAATCAGCCCCAGCATTTT.